These 6 T cell receptor beta chains came from one sample sequenced in a study. TCRdb fed the RT-PCR reads into MiXCR, producing one record per CDR3 protein. The sample lists hundreds of thousands of distinct CDR3 sequences, 12% to 15% seen once, with 3.6% in the top ten. Sequenced material: memory CD4+ T cells from blood. These receptors were obtained from a female donor in good health, serving as a healthy control.

The V gene is TRBV5-1, the J gene TRBJ1-4; D unclear. Trimming removed 0 bases from V and 3 bases from J, with 9 bases in between. The germline gives CDR1 SGHRS, CDR2 YFSETQ. The CDR3 runs 15 residues. The CDR3 DNA is TGCGCCAGCAGCTTGGTAGGAGCCCCTAATGAAAAACTGTTTTTT. As protein: CASSLVGAPNEKLFF.

The J gene is TRBJ1-1, the V gene TRBV20-1; a weak D match, TRBD1 (5 bases). CDR1 is DFQATT, CDR2 SNEGSKA, per germline (reference sequence). CDR3 length equals 12 residues. The CDR3 loop is CIGVGANTEAFF. The CDR3 nucleotides read TGCATAGGCGTTGGGGCGAACACTGAAGCTTTCTTT.

Many counts were recorded for this clonotype. The V gene is TRBV27, the J gene TRBJ1-5, with 7 bases fitting TRBD1. Unmatched junction bases numbered 12, after V lost 7 bases and J lost 3 bases. CDR3 length equals 16 residues. Germline V gene lookup returns CDR1 MNHEY and CDR2 SMNVEV (reference sequence). In nucleotides, the CDR3 is TGTGCCAGCACCAACCCGGAAGACAGGGCCAATCAGCCCCAGCATTTT. Translation: CASTNPEDRANQPQHF.

Comment on this clonotype: A single base separates this from a much larger clone, so it may be a read error. The chain couples TRBV7-9 to TRBJ1-5; possibly TRBD1 for D (6 bases). The CDR3 is made up of 14 amino acids. The germline V gene encodes CDR1 SEHNR and CDR2 FQNEAQ (reference sequence). The CDR3 nucleotides are TGTGCCACCAGCGTAGGGGGGATGGAACAGCCCCAGCATTTT. It codes for CATSVGGMEQPQHF.

This chain links TRBV12-3 or TRBV12-4 with TRBJ1-5; no clear D gene. With 2 bases removed from V and 2 bases from J, the gap between germline ends came to 10 bases. This CDR3 has 15 residues. CDR3: CASSLLVGGNQPQHF. CDR3 nucleotide sequence: TGTGCCAGCAGTTTACTGGTCGGGGGCAATCAGCCCCAGCATTTT.

This clonotype occurred once. V gene TRBV4-1 combines with J gene TRBJ2-3, with TRBD1 matching over 8 bases. In germline, CDR1 is MGHRA, CDR2 YSYEKL. This CDR3 is built from 17 residues. J lost 2 bases, V lost 1 base, and 8 bases had no gene match. The CDR3 nucleotides read TGCGCCAGCAGCCAAGCCGGGACAGGTCCCTCCACAGATACGCAGTATTTT. This encodes CASSQAGTGPSTDTQYF.